A single sample is the source of the 17 T cell receptor beta chains below, sequenced in a study of CD4 and CD8 cells across lung adenocarcinoma regions. One entry per CDR3 protein results from TCRdb running MiXCR on the PCR reads. The data contain about 16,000 distinct CDR3 sequences, 45% to 70% of them singletons. Sequencing was performed on CD8+ T cells from the center of a lung tumor. These receptor sequences come from a female donor with lung adenocarcinoma. The CD4 and CD8 labels of this study may be unreliable.

The chain couples TRBV12-3 or TRBV12-4 to TRBJ2-3, with D unclear. The ends were cut back, 6 bases at V and 0 bases at J, with 10 bases in the middle. The CDR3 runs 14 residues. The DNA of the CDR3 is TGTGCCAGCAGCAGAATCCCTAGCACAGATACGCAGTATTTT. Translating it yields CASSRIPSTDTQYF.

The table lists this clonotype with a few counts. The chain uses TRBV6-1 and TRBJ2-5; TRBD2 agrees at 8 bases. The CDR3 contains 16 residues. Germline trimming cut 5 bases from V and 4 bases from J; bases unmatched to any gene: 12. Germline CDR1 is MNHNS and CDR2 is SASEGT. DNA of the CDR3: TGTGCCAGCAGTCCTAGCGGGCACCCAACCACAGAGACCCAGTACTTC. This encodes CASSPSGHPTTETQYF.

This clonotype has a count of ten or more. The V gene is TRBV30, the J gene TRBJ2-1, with D tentatively TRBD1 or TRBD2 (5 bases each). The V gene lost 5 bases and the J gene lost 12 bases, with 14 bases spanning the gap. The CDR3 covers 11 residues. CDR1 GTSNPN and CDR2 SVGIG come from the germline V gene (reference sequence). For the CDR3, the DNA is TGTGCCTGGGGTGGGGGTTGGAGGCAGTTCTTC. Translated: CAWGGGWRQFF.

This clonotype has ten or more counts. The V gene is TRBV7-2, the J gene TRBJ1-2, with TRBD1 matching 7 bases. CDR1 and CDR2 from the germline V gene are SGHTA and FQGNSA. The CDR3 covers 14 residues. J lost 4 bases, V lost 6 bases, and 8 bases had no gene match. In nucleotides, the CDR3 is TGTGCCAGCAGACCCCCGGGACAGAGCTATGGCTACACCTTC. This sequence encodes CASRPPGQSYGYTF.

This clonotype showed up just a few times. V and J are TRBV12-3 or TRBV12-4 and TRBJ2-1; 9 bases are a match to TRBD2. Unmatched junction bases numbered 15, after V lost 4 bases and J lost 5 bases. This CDR3 comprises 18 residues. CDR3 protein: CASSWAGAGGGGDNEQFF. The CDR3 DNA reads as TGTGCCAGCAGTTGGGCGGGGGCGGGGGGGGGGGGCGACAATGAGCAGTTCTTC.

This clonotype has at least ten counts. V gene TRBV10-3 combines with J gene TRBJ2-3, with a tentative D call TRBD2 (6 bases). The length of the CDR3 is 14 residues. Germline-derived CDR1 and CDR2 are ENHRY and SYGVKD. Trimming left V 7 bases short and J 0 bases short, with 11 bases between. The CDR3 spells CAINLGGSTDTQYF. In nucleotides, the CDR3 is TGTGCCATCAACCTCGGAGGGAGCACAGATACGCAGTATTTT.

This clonotype was seen a few times. The rearrangement uses TRBV5-6 and TRBJ1-1, with a weak D call TRBD1 (6 bases). CDR1 is SGHDT and CDR2 is YYEEEE in the germline V gene. This CDR3 spans 14 amino acids. V lost 4 bases, J lost 4 bases, and 14 bases lay in between. This CDR3 reads CASSRGQSGTEAFF. In DNA, the CDR3 is TGTGCCAGCAGCCGAGGACAGTCGGGCACTGAAGCTTTCTTT.

On this clonotype: The junction does not match germline at one end; this may be a read error. V and J are TRBV6-1 and TRBJ2-4; TRBD2 matches 9 bases. The V gene's germline CDR1 is MNHNS and CDR2 SASEGT. This CDR3 comprises 14 residues. CDR3 DNA sequence: TGTGGCAGCCGGGGGCGGGGGGGGAAAGACACGCAGTACTTC. Translation gives CGSRGRGGKDTQYF.

This clonotype was recorded at least ten times. The chain uses TRBV4-2 and TRBJ2-5; 10 nucleotides line up with TRBD2. The trim removed 8 bases at V and 1 base at J, leaving 7 bases unmatched. The length of the CDR3 is 15 residues. Per the germline V gene, CDR1 is LGHNA and CDR2 is YNFKEQ. The CDR3 spells CASSRTSGLQETQYF. The DNA of the CDR3 is TGTGCCAGCTCCCGGACTAGCGGACTCCAAGAGACCCAGTACTTC.

This clonotype was picked up a small number of times. This chain uses TRBV6-1 with TRBJ2-1; D may be TRBD1 or TRBD2 (5 bases each). CDR1 is MNHNS, CDR2 SASEGT, per germline. CDR3 length equals 14 residues. V gave up 5 bases and J gave up 13 bases, with 21 bases separating them. The CDR3 DNA reads TGTGCCAGCAGTCCTTCCGGGACGGAAGAGACCCAGTTCTTC. It encodes CASSPSGTEETQFF.

This clonotype counts as medium-sized. The chain joins TRBV6-1 to TRBJ2-1; D is perhaps TRBD1 or TRBD2 (5 bases each). V gave up 2 bases and J gave up 4 bases, with 15 bases separating them. The CDR3 is made up of 16 amino acids. Germline CDR1 reads MNHNS; CDR2 reads SASEGT. Written as DNA, the CDR3 is TGTGCCAGCAGTGAACTTGGGGCAGGGAGTTACAATGAGCAGTTCTTC. This encodes CASSELGAGSYNEQFF.

This clonotype has at least ten counts. The CDR3 spells CAWSVAGTQGQFF. DNA for the CDR3: TGTGCCTGGAGTGTGGCGGGGACTCAGGGGCAGTTCTTC. The chain links TRBV30 to TRBJ2-1; TRBD2 might be the D (6 bases). The V end lost 0 bases, the J end lost 12 bases, and 15 bases lay between the germline ends. The CDR3 covers 13 residues. Germline V lookup: CDR1 GTSNPN, CDR2 SVGIG (reference sequence).

This clonotype has only a few counts. The gene calls are TRBV30 and TRBJ1-6; 9 bases map to TRBD1. The V segment lost 7 bases and the J segment 10 bases; nucleotides outside the gene matches: 11. The CDR3 sequence is 14 residues long. Germline loops: CDR1 GTSNPN, CDR2 SVGIG (reference sequence). The DNA for the CDR3 is TGTGCCTCGAACCGCGGGACAGGGATGTCACCCCTCCACTTT. This codes for CASNRGTGMSPLHF.

This chain connects TRBV10-3 to TRBJ2-7; D remains ambiguous. CDR1 and CDR2 (germline): ENHRY, SYGVKD. V was trimmed by 10 bases and J by 0 bases, leaving 16 bases between them. The CDR3 extends over 14 amino acids. CDR3 nucleotides: TGTGCCACTCGCCCACAGCTGAGCTCCTACGAGCAGTACGTC. Translating gives CATRPQLSSYEQYV.

Concerning this clonotype: A much larger clone differs from this one at a single base, so this may be a read error. The chain recombines TRBV6-1 with TRBJ2-3; 9 bases are a match to TRBD1. The DNA end is more similar to TRBJ2-1, so the J call may be wrong. CDR1 is MNHNS, CDR2 SASEGT, per germline. This CDR3 has 16 residues. DNA of the CDR3: TGTGCCAGCAGTGAACCCAGCCGGGACAGGGACTACGAGCAGTTCTTC. This sequence encodes CASSEPSRDRDYEQFF.

The chain joins TRBV10-3 to TRBJ1-2; D is perhaps TRBD1 (6 bases). Germline values: CDR1 ENHRY, CDR2 SYGVKD. V was shortened by 10 bases and J by 0 bases, with 12 bases between the two germline ends. The CDR3 has 13 amino acids. CDR3 loop: CASRGSTNYGYTF. Here the CDR3 DNA reads TGTGCCAGCAGGGGATCAACTAACTATGGCTACACCTTC.

In its sample, this clonotype ranks as medium-sized (0.01 to 0.1%). The V call is TRBV6-5, the J call TRBJ2-5, with 8 bases fitting TRBD2. V trimming: 6 bases; J trimming: 1 base; junction bases outside the gene matches: 16. This CDR3 has 18 amino acids. Germline CDR1 and CDR2: MNHEY and SVGAGI. DNA for the CDR3: TGTGCCAGCAGCACGTCCCTCGGCGGGGGGCCGCCCCAAGAGACCCAGTACTTC. Translating gives CASSTSLGGGPPQETQYF.